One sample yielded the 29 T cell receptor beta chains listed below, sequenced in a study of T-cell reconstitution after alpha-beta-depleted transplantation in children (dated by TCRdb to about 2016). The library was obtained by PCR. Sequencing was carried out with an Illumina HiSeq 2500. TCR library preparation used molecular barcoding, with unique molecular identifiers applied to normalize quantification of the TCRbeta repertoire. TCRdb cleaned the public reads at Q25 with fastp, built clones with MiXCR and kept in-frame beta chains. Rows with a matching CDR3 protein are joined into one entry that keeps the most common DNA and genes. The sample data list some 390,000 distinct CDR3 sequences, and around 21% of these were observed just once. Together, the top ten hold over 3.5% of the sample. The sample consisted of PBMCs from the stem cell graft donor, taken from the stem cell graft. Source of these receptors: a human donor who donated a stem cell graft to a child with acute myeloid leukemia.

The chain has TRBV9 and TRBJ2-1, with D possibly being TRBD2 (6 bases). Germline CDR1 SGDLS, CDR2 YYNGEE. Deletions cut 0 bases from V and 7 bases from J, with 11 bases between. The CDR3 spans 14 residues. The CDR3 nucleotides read TGTGCCAGCAGCGTAGGGGGACTGAGGAATGAGCAGTTCTTC. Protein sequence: CASSVGGLRNEQFF. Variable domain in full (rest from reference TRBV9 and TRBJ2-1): DSGVTQTPKHLITATGQRVTLRCSPRSGDLSVYWYQQSLDQGLQFLIQYYNGEERAKGNILERFSAQQFPDLHSELNLSSLELGDSALYFCASSVGGLRNEQFFGPGTRLTVL.

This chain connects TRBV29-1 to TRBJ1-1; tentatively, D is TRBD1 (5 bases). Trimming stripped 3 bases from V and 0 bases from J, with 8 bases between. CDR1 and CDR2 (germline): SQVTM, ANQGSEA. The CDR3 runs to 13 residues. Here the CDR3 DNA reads TGCAGCGTTGAGTGGGGACTGAACACTGAAGCTTTCTTT. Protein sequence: CSVEWGLNTEAFF.

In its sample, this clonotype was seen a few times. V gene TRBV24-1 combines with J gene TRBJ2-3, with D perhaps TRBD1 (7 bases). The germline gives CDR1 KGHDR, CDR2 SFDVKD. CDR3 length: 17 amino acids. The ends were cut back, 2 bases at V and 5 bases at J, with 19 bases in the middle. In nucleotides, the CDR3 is TGTGCCACCAGTGATTCCCCGTGGAGGGGGCAGGAAGATACGCAGTATTTT. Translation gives CATSDSPWRGQEDTQYF.

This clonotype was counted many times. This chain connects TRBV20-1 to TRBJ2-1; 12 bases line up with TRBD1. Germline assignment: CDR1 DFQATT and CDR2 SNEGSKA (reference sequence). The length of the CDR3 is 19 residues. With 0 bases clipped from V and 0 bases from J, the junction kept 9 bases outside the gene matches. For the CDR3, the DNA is TGCAGTGCTAGAGATATACAGGGACAGGGGGCCCTCTCCTACAATGAGCAGTTCTTC. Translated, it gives CSARDIQGQGALSYNEQFF.

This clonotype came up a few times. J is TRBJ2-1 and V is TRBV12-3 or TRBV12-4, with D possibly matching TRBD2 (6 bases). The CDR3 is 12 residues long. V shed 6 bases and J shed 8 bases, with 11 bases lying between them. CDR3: CASSFPGDEQFF. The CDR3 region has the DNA TGTGCCAGCAGCTTTCCGGGGGATGAGCAGTTCTTC.

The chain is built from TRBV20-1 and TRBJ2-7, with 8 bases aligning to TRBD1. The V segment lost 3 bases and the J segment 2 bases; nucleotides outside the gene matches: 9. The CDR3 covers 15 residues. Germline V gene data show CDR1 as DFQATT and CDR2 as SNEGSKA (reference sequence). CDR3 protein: CSARTRQGPTYEQYF. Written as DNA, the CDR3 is TGCAGTGCTAGGACCCGACAGGGGCCTACCTACGAGCAGTACTTC.

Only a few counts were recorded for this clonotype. Here the CDR3 DNA reads TGCAGTGCTACCACTCCTAACACCATCTATAGCAATCAGCCCCAGCATTTT. It translates to CSATTPNTIYSNQPQHF. The chain has TRBV20-1 and TRBJ1-5; D is undetermined. The CDR3 totals 17 residues. From germline, CDR1 is DFQATT and CDR2 SNEGSKA (reference sequence). V shed 4 bases and J shed 0 bases, with 19 bases lying between them.

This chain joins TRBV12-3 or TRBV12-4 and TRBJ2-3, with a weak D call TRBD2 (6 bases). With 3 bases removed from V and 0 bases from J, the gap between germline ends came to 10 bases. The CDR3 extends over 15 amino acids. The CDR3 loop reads CASSLWEASTDTQYF. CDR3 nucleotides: TGTGCCAGCAGTTTGTGGGAGGCTAGCACAGATACGCAGTATTTT.

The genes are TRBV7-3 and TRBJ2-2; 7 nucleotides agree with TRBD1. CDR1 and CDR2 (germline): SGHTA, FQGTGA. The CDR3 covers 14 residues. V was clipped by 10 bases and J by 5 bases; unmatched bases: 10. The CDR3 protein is CATRPGGRTGELFF. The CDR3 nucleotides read TGTGCCACCCGACCAGGGGGAAGGACCGGGGAGCTGTTTTTT.

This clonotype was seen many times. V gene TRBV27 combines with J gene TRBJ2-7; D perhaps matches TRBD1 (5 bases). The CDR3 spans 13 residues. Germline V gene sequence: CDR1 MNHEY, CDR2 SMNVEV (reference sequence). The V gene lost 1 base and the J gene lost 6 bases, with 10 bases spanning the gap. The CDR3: CASSLYRGSEQYF. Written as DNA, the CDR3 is TGTGCCAGCAGTTTATATAGGGGTAGCGAGCAGTACTTC.

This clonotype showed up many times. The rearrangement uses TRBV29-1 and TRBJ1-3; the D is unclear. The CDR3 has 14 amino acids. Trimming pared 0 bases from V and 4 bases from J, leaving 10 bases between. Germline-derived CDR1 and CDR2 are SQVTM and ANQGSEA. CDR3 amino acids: CSVEEGSAGNTIYF. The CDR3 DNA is TGCAGCGTTGAAGAGGGCAGTGCAGGAAACACCATATATTTT. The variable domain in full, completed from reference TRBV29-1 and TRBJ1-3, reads SAVISQKPSRDICQRGTSLTIQCQVDSQVTMMFWYRQQPGQSLTLIATANQGSEATYESGFVIDKFPISRPNLTFSTLTVSNMSPEDSSIYLCSVEEGSAGNTIYFGEGSWLTVV.

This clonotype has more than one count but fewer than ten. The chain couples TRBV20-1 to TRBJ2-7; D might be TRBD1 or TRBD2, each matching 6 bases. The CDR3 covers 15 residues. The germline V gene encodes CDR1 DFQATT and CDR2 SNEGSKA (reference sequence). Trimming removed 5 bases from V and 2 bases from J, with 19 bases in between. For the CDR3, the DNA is TGCAGTGCTGCATCGGAGGGGGTTTCAGCCTACGAGCAGTACTTC. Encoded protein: CSAASEGVSAYEQYF.

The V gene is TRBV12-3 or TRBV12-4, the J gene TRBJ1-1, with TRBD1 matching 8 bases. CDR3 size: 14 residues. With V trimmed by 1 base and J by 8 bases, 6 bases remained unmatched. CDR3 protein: CASSLGSGTGEAFF. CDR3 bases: TGTGCCAGCAGTTTAGGATCCGGGACAGGAGAAGCTTTCTTT.

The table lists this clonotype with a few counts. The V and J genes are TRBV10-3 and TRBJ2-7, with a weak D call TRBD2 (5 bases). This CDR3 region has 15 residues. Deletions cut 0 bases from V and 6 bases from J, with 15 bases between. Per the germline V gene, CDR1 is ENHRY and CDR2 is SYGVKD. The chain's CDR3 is CAISESSAFGSEQYF. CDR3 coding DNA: TGTGCCATCAGTGAGTCGTCGGCTTTTGGGAGCGAGCAGTACTTC.

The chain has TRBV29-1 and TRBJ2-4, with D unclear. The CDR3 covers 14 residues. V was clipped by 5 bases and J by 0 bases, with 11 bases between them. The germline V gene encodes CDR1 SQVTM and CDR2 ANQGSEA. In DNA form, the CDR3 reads TGCAGCGTTCGGACGCGACTAGCCAAAAACATTCAGTACTTC. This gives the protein CSVRTRLAKNIQYF.

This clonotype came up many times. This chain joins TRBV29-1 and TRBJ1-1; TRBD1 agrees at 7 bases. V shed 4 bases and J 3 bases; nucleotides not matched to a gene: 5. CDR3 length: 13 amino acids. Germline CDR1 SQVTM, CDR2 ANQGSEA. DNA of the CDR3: TGCAGCGTTGGGCTTCAGGGGGACACTGAAGCTTTCTTT. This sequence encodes CSVGLQGDTEAFF.

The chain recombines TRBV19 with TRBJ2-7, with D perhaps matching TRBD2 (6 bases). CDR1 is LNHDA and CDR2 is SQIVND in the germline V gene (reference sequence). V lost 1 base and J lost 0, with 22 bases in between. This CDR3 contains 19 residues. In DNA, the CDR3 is TGTGCCAGTAGTATAGCCGGCAGGGTTGGCGCGGGGAGCTCCTACGAGCAGTACTTC. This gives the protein CASSIAGRVGAGSSYEQYF.

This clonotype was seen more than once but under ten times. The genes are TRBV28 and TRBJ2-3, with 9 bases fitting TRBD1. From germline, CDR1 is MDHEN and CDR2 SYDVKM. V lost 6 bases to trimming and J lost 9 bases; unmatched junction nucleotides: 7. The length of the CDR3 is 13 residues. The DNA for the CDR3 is TGTGCCAGCAGCGGGACAGGGAAAGACACGCAGTATTTT. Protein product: CASSGTGKDTQYF.

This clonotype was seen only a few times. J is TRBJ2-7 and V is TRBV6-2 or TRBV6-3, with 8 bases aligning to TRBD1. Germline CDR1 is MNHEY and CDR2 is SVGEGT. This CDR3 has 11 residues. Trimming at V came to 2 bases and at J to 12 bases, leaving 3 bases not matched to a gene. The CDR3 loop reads CASSYPTGVYF. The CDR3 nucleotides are TGTGCCAGCAGTTACCCGACAGGGGTGTACTTC.

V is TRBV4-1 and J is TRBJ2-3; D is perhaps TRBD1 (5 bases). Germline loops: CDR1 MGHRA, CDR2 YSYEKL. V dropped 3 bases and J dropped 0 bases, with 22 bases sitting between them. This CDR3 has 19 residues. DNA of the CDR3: TGCGCCAGCAGCCACCCACCCAAACTAACAGGATCTAGCACAGATACGCAGTATTTT. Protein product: CASSHPPKLTGSSTDTQYF.

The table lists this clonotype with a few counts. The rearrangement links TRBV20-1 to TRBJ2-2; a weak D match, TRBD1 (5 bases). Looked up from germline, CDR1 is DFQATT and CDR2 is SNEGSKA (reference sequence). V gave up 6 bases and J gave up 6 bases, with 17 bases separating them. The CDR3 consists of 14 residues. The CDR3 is CSAWRTEGAGELFF. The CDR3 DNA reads TGCAGTGCCTGGAGAACCGAAGGGGCCGGGGAGCTGTTTTTT.

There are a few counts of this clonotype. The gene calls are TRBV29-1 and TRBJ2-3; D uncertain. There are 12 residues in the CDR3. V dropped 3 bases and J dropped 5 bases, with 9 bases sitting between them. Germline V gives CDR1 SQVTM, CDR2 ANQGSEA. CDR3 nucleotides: TGCAGCGTTGAGTCGCGGCGAGATACGCAGTATTTT. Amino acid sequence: CSVESRRDTQYF.

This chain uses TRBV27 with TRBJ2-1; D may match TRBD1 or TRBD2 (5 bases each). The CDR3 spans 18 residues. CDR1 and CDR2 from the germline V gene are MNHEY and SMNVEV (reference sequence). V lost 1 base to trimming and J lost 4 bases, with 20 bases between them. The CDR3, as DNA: TGTGCCAGCAGTTTATTAAATGGCCCCGGGACGGAATACAATGAGCAGTTCTTC. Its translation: CASSLLNGPGTEYNEQFF.

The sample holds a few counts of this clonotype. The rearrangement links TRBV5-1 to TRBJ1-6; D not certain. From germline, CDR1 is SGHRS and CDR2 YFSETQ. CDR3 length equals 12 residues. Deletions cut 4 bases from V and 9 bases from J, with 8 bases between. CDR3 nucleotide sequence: TGCGCCAGCAGCCCGGACCGTTCACCCCTCCACTTT. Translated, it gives CASSPDRSPLHF.

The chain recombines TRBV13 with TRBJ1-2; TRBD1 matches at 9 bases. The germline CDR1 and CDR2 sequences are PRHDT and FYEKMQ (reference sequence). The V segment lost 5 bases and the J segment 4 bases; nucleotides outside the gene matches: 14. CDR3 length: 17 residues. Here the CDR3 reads CASSGRDREVHGYGYTF. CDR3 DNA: TGTGCCAGCAGCGGCCGGGACAGGGAGGTCCATGGCTATGGCTACACCTTC.

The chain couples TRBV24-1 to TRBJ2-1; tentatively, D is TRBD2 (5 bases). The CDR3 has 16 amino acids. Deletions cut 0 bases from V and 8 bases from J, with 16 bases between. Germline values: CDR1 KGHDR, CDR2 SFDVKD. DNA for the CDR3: TGTGCCACCAGTGATTTGACTAGATCTTCGCGGGATGAGCAGTTCTTC. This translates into CATSDLTRSSRDEQFF.

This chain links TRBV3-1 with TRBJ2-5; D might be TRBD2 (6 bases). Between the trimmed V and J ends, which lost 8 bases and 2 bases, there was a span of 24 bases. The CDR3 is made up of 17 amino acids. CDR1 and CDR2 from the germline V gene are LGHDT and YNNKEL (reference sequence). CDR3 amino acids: CASCLPGLSPLQETQYF. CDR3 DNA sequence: TGTGCCAGCTGTCTACCCGGACTATCGCCACTACAAGAGACCCAGTACTTC.

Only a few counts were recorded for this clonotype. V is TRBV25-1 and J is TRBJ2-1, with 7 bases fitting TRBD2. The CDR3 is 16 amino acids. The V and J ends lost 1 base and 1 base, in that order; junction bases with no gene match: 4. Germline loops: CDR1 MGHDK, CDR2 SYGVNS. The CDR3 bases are TGTGCCAGCAGTGAATCCGGGGGAGGGTCCTACAATGAGCAGTTCTTC. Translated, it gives CASSESGGGSYNEQFF.

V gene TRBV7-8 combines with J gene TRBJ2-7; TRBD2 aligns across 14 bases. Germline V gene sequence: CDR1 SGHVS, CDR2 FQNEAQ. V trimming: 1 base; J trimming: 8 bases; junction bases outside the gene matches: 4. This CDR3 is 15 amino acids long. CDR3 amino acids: CASSLGLAGGRKQYF. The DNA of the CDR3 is TGTGCCAGCAGCTTAGGACTAGCGGGAGGGCGTAAGCAGTACTTC.